This is a list of T cell receptor beta chains from one sample in a study of blood T cell repertoires in COVID-19. Measured with immunoSEQ multiplex PCR; TCRdb has only the in-frame clones, and not every one. The sample holds about 190,000 clones, about 82% seen once. The sequencing sample was made of peripheral blood. These TCRs come from a woman between 25 and 40 years old with acute or convalescent COVID-19. Each CDR3 is given with its conserved first and last residue. Each record gives: clone size, D gene, J gene, V gene, CDR3 DNA, CDR3 protein. A D gene is named only where the DNA matches it firmly. Expanded clones get a size class; other rows say once, few or many, or leave the size out.

-	-	TRBJ1-1	TRBV28	TGTGCCAGCACGGGGGGTTACACTGAAGCTTTCTTT	CASTGGYTEAFF
-	-	TRBJ2-7	TRBV6-5	TGTGCCAGCAGTCTGTCAGCGGTAATCTACGAGCAGTACTTC	CASSLSAVIYEQYF
-	TRBD2	TRBJ2-1	TRBV7-2	TGTGCCAGCAGCTTATCTCGGGGGGGCGTCAATGAGCAGTTCTTC	CASSLSRGGVNEQFF
-	-	TRBJ2-5	TRBV7-2	TGTGCCAGCAGTTCAACCTTGGGACTTGGAGAAGAGACCCAGTACTTC	CASSSTLGLGEETQYF
-	-	TRBJ1-4	TRBV2	TGTGCCAGCAGGTCACAGGGCCCCGCTAATGAAAAACTGTTTTTT	CASRSQGPANEKLFF
-	-	TRBJ2-7	TRBV12-3/TRBV12-4	TGTGCCAGCAGTTTCGTTCAGGCCTACGAGCAGTACTTC	CASSFVQAYEQYF
few	TRBD2	TRBJ2-5	TRBV11-2	TGTGCCAGCAGCTACGGGGGGGCCGGAGAGACCCAGTACTTC	CASSYGGAGETQYF
-	TRBD1	TRBJ1-2	TRBV7-8	TGTGCCAGCAGCACCGCCTTGGCAGGGGGACCAACAACGACTAACTATGGCTACACCTTC	CASSTALAGGPTTTNYGYTF
once	TRBD2	TRBJ2-3	TRBV7-9	TGTGCCAGCAGCTTACTTCTAGCGGGAGTGCGAACAGATACGCAGTATTTT	CASSLLLAGVRTDTQYF
-	-	TRBJ1-1	TRBV13	TGTGCCAGCAGCAGAGGGAATACTGAAGCTTTCTTT	CASSRGNTEAFF